This record covers a single TCR beta chain. Its antigen is undetermined. These data come from a study of CD8+ T cells in alopecia areata. Findings and caveats of the study: The presence of one nonresponder keeps the tie between baseline CD8+ expansion and response uncertain. Sequencing of scalp samples also captures resident alphabeta T cells of normal skin. Affected scalp, especially in alopecia totalis/universalis, had a higher clonality than normal scalp did. Many expanded lesional clones remained in scalp and blood on tofacitinib.

Sequencing relied on a cDNA template that was reverse transcribed from extracted RNA. Sequenced by immunoSEQ multiplex PCR; TCRdb stores in-frame clones only, minus some. The top ten hold 3% to 4% of the sample, which has about 120,000 clones, 45% to 65% seen once. Treatment here: oral pan-JAK inhibitor, 5-10 mg twice daily. From germline, CDR1 is SQVTM and CDR2 ANQGSEA. The CDR3 sequence is 13 residues long. Unmatched junction bases numbered 6, after V lost 3 bases and J lost 6 bases. Sequences were derived from CD4+ T cells sorted from blood, sampled at week 24, from a patient treated with tofacitinib. The chain couples TRBV29-1 to TRBJ2-3; the match to TRBD2 covers 7 bases. The clonotype originates from a human donor with alopecia areata. CDR3 sequence reads: CSVEGQGGDTQYF. The CDR3 bases are TGCAGCGTTGAGGGGCAGGGAGGGGATACGCAGTATTTT.